This T cell receptor (beta chain) was recorded in a study of type 1 regulatory T cells. As for the study in general: T-allo10 is an in vitro-generated, Tr1-enriched CD4 T cell product specific for alloantigen.

In regard to this clonotype: As yet, its antigen is unknown.

J gave up 8 bases and V 3 bases, and 2 bases lay outside the gene matches. CDR1 is SGHRS, CDR2 YFSETQ, per germline. There are 12 residues in the CDR3. MiXCR, run by TCRdb on the reads, gives a single entry per CDR3 protein. This table has tens of thousands of distinct CDR3 sequences, less than 25% appearing once. Findings and limits, study-wide: Tr1 cells had a more restricted TCR repertoire than non-Tr1 cells.

This receptor was taken from a human donor in good health. The chain is built from TRBV5-1 and TRBJ2-1; 7 nucleotides agree with TRBD2. The sequencing sample was made of cultured type 1 regulatory T (Tr1) cells, either the whole culture or a sorted fraction (not recorded which). CDR3 sequence (DNA): TGCGCCAGCAGCTCTGGGGGGGATGAGCAGTTCTTC. Residues: CASSSGGDEQFF.